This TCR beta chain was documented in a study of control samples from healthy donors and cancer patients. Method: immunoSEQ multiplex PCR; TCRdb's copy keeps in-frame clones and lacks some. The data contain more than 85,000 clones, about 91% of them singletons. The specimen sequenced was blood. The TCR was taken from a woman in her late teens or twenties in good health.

In DNA form, the CDR3 reads TGTGCCAGCAGTTCCGAGGCGGCAGATACGCAGTATTTT. This encodes CASSSEAADTQYF. The chain carries TRBV12-3 or TRBV12-4 and TRBJ2-3; no reliable D call. The V end lost 4 bases, the J end lost 4 bases, and 9 bases lay between the germline ends. This CDR3 region has 13 residues.